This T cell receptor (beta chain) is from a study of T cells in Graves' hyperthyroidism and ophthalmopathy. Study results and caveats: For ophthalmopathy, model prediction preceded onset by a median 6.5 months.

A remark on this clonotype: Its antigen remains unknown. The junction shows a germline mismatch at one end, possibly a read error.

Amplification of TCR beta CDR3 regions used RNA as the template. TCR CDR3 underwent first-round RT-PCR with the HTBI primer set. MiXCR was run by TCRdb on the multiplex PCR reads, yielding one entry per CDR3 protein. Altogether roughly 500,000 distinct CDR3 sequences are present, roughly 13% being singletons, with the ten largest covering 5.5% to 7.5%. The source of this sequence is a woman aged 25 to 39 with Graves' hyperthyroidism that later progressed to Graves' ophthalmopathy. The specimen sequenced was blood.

Written as DNA, the CDR3 is TGCGCCCGCAGCTTGGCACAGGGAGACAGCGGGATTACGTACAATGAGCAGTTCTTC. This gives the protein CARSLAQGDSGITYNEQFF. This chain connects TRBV5-1 to TRBJ2-1, with a tentative D call TRBD2 (7 bases). From germline, CDR1 is SGHRS and CDR2 YFSETQ. The CDR3 has 19 residues.